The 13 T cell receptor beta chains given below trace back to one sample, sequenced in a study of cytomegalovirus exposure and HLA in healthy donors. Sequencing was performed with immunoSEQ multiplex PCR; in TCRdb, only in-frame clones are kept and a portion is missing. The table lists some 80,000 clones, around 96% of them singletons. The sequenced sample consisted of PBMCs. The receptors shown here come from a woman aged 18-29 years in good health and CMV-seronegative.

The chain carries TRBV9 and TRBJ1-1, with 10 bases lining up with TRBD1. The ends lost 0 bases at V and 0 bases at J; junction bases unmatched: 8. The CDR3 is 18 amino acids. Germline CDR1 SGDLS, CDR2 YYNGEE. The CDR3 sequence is CASSVGRTGGMMNTEAFF. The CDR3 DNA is TGTGCCAGCAGCGTAGGTCGGACAGGGGGTATGATGAACACTGAAGCTTTCTTT. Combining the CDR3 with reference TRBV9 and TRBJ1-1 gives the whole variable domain DSGVTQTPKHLITATGQRVTLRCSPRSGDLSVYWYQQSLDQGLQFLIQYYNGEERAKGNILERFSAQQFPDLHSELNLSSLELGDSALYFCASSVGRTGGMMNTEAFFGQGTRLTVV.

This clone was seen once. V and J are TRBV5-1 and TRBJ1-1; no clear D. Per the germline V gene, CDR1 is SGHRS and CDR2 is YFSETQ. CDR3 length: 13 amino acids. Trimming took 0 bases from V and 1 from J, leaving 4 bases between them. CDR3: CASSLEQNTEAFF. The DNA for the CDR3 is TGCGCCAGCAGCTTGGAACAGAACACTGAAGCTTTCTTT.

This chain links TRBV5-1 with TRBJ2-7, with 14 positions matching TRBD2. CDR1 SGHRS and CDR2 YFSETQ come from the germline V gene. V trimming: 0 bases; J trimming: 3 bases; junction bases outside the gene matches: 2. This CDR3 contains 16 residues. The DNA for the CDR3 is TGCGCCAGCAGCTTGGCGGGACTAGCGGGGGTCTACGAGCAGTACTTC. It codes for CASSLAGLAGVYEQYF.

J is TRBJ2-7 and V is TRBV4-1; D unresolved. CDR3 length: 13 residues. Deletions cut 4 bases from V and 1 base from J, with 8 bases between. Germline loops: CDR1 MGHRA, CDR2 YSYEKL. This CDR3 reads CASSRRDSYEQYF. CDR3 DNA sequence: TGCGCCAGCAGCCGAAGAGATTCCTACGAGCAGTACTTC.

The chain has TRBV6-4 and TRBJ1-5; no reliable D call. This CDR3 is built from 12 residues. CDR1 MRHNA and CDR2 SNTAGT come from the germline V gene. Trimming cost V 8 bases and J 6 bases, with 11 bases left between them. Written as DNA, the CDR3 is TGTGCCAGCGGAGACGGAGGTCAGCCCCAGCATTTT. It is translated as CASGDGGQPQHF.

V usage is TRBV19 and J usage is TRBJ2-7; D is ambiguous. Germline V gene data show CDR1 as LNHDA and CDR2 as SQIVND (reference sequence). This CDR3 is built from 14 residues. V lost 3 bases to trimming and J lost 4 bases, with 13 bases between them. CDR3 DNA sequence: TGTGCCAGTAGTATGGCAATACCTGAATACGAGCAGTACTTC. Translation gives CASSMAIPEYEQYF.

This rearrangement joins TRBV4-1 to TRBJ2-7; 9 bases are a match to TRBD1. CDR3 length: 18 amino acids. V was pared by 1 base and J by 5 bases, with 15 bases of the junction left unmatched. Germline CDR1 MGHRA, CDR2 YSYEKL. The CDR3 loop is CASSQGPHLDRGRNEQYF. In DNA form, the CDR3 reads TGCGCCAGCAGCCAAGGGCCCCATTTGGACAGGGGACGTAACGAGCAGTACTTC.

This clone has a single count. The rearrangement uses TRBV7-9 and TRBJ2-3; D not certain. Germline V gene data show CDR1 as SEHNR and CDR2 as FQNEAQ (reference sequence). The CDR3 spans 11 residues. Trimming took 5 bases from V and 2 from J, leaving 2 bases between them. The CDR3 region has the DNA TGTGCCAGCAGCCTCACAGATACGCAGTATTTT. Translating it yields CASSLTDTQYF.

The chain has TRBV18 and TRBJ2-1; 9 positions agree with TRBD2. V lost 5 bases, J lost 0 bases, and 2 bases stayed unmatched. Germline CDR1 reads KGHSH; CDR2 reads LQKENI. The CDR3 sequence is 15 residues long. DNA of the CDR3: TGTGCCAGCTCAAAAGCGGGAGGCTCCTACAATGAGCAGTTCTTC. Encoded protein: CASSKAGGSYNEQFF.

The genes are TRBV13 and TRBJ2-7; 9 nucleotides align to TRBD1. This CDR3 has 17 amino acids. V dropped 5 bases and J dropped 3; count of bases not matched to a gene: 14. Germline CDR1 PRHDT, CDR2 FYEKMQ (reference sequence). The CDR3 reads CASSPPLGQGSFYEQYF. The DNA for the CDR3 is TGTGCCAGCAGCCCACCCCTGGGACAGGGATCTTTCTACGAGCAGTACTTC.

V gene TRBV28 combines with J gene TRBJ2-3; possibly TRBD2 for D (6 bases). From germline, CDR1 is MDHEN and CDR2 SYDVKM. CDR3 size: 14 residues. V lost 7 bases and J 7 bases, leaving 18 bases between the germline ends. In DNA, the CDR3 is TGTGCCAGCACCCCGGTTGGAGGGCCGAATACGCAGTATTTT. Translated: CASTPVGGPNTQYF.

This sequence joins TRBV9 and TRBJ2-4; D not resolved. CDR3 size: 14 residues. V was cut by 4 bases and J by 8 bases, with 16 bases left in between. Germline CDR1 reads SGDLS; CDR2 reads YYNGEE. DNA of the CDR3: TGTGCCAGCAGCTCCGCGATCTATACTGACATTCAGTACTTC. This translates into CASSSAIYTDIQYF.

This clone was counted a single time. This CDR3 reads CASSSASGTDTQYF. CDR3 sequence (DNA): TGCGCCAGCAGCTCGGCTAGCGGCACAGATACGCAGTATTTT. The chain employs TRBV5-1 and TRBJ2-3, with D tentatively TRBD2 (6 bases). V was cut by 3 bases and J by 1 base, with 9 bases left in between. Per the germline V gene, CDR1 is SGHRS and CDR2 is YFSETQ. The CDR3 runs to 14 residues.